Listed here is a single TCR beta chain. This clonotype was seen repeatedly, ten times or more. There is no known antigen for this receptor. No much larger clonotype is one base removed from it; base qualities were not supplied. From the cysteine up to the phenylalanine, the CDR3 has a length of 13 residues. The kept DNA is CDR3 alone, 39 bases in frame from the first base. V is reduced by 1 base and J by 7 bases, leaving a spacing of 10 bases between them. From the germline V gene, CDR1 is KGHSH and CDR2 is LQKENI. This record comes from a study of T cells after yellow fever vaccination (dated by TCRdb to the late 2010s). Turning to the overall study: Libraries from fractions with low cell numbers were prepared with the SMART-Seq v4 Ultra Low Input RNA kit. Bulk TCR alpha and beta repertoires were sequenced longitudinally to track T-cell clones before and after primary and booster YFV17D yellow fever vaccination. Blood was drawn at multiple timepoints before and after primary and secondary immunization, with bulk PBMC replicates and cell subsets isolated. The cohort comprised two healthy male donors, one aged 18 to 30 and one aged 30 to 39 years. General study outcomes and caveats: After the booster, most of the clones that had expanded following primary vaccination were detected again (about 95% of CD4 and around nine tenths of CD8), which suggests that memory was broadly maintained. The secondary T-cell response was found to be weaker but faster than the primary response, with a peak reached on day 5 rather than on day 15. A small fraction of clonotypes showed up in both the CD4 and CD8 compartments, probably as a result of convergent recombination. Because the study included only two donors, the extent to which the findings can be generalized is limited. Because abundant contaminating clonotypes from the bulk population could be contained in FACS-sorted repertoires, computational filtering was required.

The sample's treatment or condition label, decoded: live attenuated yellow fever vaccine strain. PBMCs were isolated from peripheral blood using a standard Ficoll-Paque protocol. CD4 and CD8 T-cell fractions were isolated with Dynabeads CD4 and CD8 positive selection kits. TriZol was used to extract RNA from bulk PBMCs, from CD4 and CD8 fractions, and from dextramer-positive and dextramer-negative fractions. Sequencer: Illumina NovaSeq 6000. TCR cDNA was made using 5'RACE template switching, a step that added a universal primer site and unique molecular identifiers. Priming of cDNA synthesis was performed from both the TCR alpha and TCR beta constant segments. Libraries were amplified in two PCR steps, with sample barcodes and sequencing adapters added in the second step. Sequencing of libraries was done on Illumina HiSeq 2500 (2x100 bp) or NovaSeq (2x150 bp). From the authors' description of their analysis: Reads were demultiplexed and collapsed into UMI consensus sequences with MIGEC, and V(D)J alignment was performed with MiXCR. Vaccine-responding clonotypes were defined with edgeR using replicate PBMC samples, requiring FDR below 0.01 and a log2 fold change above 5 up to day 15. Each bulk clonotype received a CD4 or CD8 identity based on whether the sequenced CD4 or CD8 repertoire contained that clonotype at higher abundance. TCRdb's own reprocessing of the public reads used fastp at Q25 and MiXCR and kept productive beta chains. Rows with a matching CDR3 protein are joined into one entry that keeps the most common DNA and genes. The V and J calls, along with clone size, are taken from TCRdb and not from the paper's own processing. In this sample the table shows under 400,000 distinct CDR3 sequences, 9.5% to 15% of which occur a single time. The top ten hold 2.5% to 4% of the sample.

This clonotype originated in a young man who received the YFV17D yellow fever vaccine. In this chain, TRBV18 is recombined with TRBJ1-1; the D gene cannot be named for sure. Sequenced material: CD4+ T cells sorted from PBMCs, taken 15 days after the yellow fever booster vaccination. CDR3 protein: CASSPQGSGEAFF. The DNA reads TGTGCCAGCTCACCACAGGGATCGGGTGAAGCTTTCTTT. Supplemented by the reference TRBV18 and TRBJ1-1 proteins around the CDR3, the complete variable domain is NAGVMQNPRHLVRRRGQEARLRCSPMKGHSHVYWYRQLPEEGLKFMVYLQKENIIDESGMPKERFSAEFPKEGPSILRIQQVVRGDSAAYFCASSPQGSGEAFFGQGTRLTVV.